This T cell receptor beta chain emerged from a study of blood T cell repertoires in COVID-19. Libraries were prepared by immunoSEQ multiplex PCR; TCRdb keeps only in-frame clonotypes and omits some of them. The data show tens of thousands of clones, roughly 89% seen once. V shed 4 bases, J shed 4 bases, and the junction held 0 bases outside the gene matches. CDR1 and CDR2 from the germline V gene are KGHDR and SFDVKD. This CDR3 contains 13 residues. V usage is TRBV24-1 and J usage is TRBJ1-1; 9 nucleotides align to TRBD1. Sequencing was done on a sample of peripheral blood. The TCR comes from a human donor in a cohort sampled during active COVID-19. In DNA, the CDR3 is TGTGCCACCAGTGAGACAGGGGGCACTGAAGCTTTCTTT. Translation gives CATSETGGTEAFF.